A selection of T cell receptor beta chains follows, all from one sample in a study of persistence of HIV-infected CD4 T cells. Their target antigens are unknown. TCRdb's table, derived via immunoSEQ multiplex PCR, lists solely in-frame clones and lacks some. The table lists about 64,000 clones, roughly 75% of them singletons, with 1.5% to 2% in the top ten. Sequencing was performed on CD4+ T cells sorted from PBMCs after 18-hour stimulation, taken from a patient who received antiretroviral therapy. The origin of the receptors is an adult man with HIV who was CMV-seropositive. Each CDR3 is given with its conserved first and last residue. The order of the fields is D gene, V gene, J gene, clone size, CDR3 length, CDR3 DNA, CDR3 protein. D genes are given only for firm matches. Part of the rows lack a size; the others show once, few, many or a class for expanded clones.

D gene: -
V gene: TRBV2
J gene: TRBJ2-7
clone size: -
CDR3 length: 15
CDR3 DNA: TGTGCCAGCTCGAGGGATGGGGGAGGCTCCTACGAGCAGTACTTC
CDR3 protein: CASSRDGGGSYEQYF

D gene: -
V gene: TRBV19
J gene: TRBJ2-7
clone size: -
CDR3 length: 14
CDR3 DNA: TGTGCCAGTAGTATTGATACAGGGTCCTACGAGCAGTACTTC
CDR3 protein: CASSIDTGSYEQYF

D gene: -
V gene: TRBV5-5
J gene: TRBJ1-3
clone size: once
CDR3 length: 11
CDR3 DNA: TGTGCCAGCAGAGGGCCTAACACCATATATTTT
CDR3 protein: CASRGPNTIYF

D gene: -
V gene: TRBV24-1
J gene: TRBJ1-2
clone size: once
CDR3 length: 14
CDR3 DNA: TGTGCCACCAGTGATTTTGACAGGAACTATGGCTACACCTTC
CDR3 protein: CATSDFDRNYGYTF

D gene: -
V gene: TRBV11-3
J gene: TRBJ1-6
clone size: -
CDR3 length: 14
CDR3 DNA: TGTGCCAGCAGCGCCGGACGGTTTAATTCACCCCTCCACTTT
CDR3 protein: CASSAGRFNSPLHF

D gene: -
V gene: TRBV28
J gene: TRBJ1-2
clone size: -
CDR3 length: 16
CDR3 DNA: TGTGCCAGCAGCGCTGGGGGGCTGACGCCGCTTTATGGCTACACCTTC
CDR3 protein: CASSAGGLTPLYGYTF

D gene: TRBD1
V gene: TRBV9
J gene: TRBJ1-5
clone size: once
CDR3 length: 20
CDR3 DNA: TGTGCCAGCAGCGTAGGGAGGCTTAACGGGGACAGGGGACCGAATCAGCCCCAGCATTTT
CDR3 protein: CASSVGRLNGDRGPNQPQHF

D gene: -
V gene: TRBV5-4
J gene: TRBJ2-2
clone size: -
CDR3 length: 15
CDR3 DNA: TGTGCCAGCAGCTTGGCGGGATCTGCCACCGGGGAGCTGTTTTTT
CDR3 protein: CASSLAGSATGELFF

D gene: -
V gene: TRBV5-4
J gene: TRBJ2-1
clone size: -
CDR3 length: 14
CDR3 DNA: TGTGCCAGCAGCTTAACTAGCTCCTACAATGAGCAGTTCTTC
CDR3 protein: CASSLTSSYNEQFF

D gene: -
V gene: TRBV7-3
J gene: TRBJ2-1
clone size: -
CDR3 length: 13
CDR3 DNA: TGTGCCAGCAGCTTAAACTTCAACAATGAGCAGTTCTTC
CDR3 protein: CASSLNFNNEQFF

D gene: TRBD1
V gene: TRBV25-1
J gene: TRBJ1-2
clone size: -
CDR3 length: 15
CDR3 DNA: TGTGCCAGCAGTGATTTAGGGACAGCCGATCGGGGCTACACCTTC
CDR3 protein: CASSDLGTADRGYTF

D gene: -
V gene: TRBV19
J gene: TRBJ1-1
clone size: few
CDR3 length: 13
CDR3 DNA: TGTGCCAGTACCAGACTGGGGAATACTGAAGCTTTCTTT
CDR3 protein: CASTRLGNTEAFF

D gene: -
V gene: TRBV5-1
J gene: TRBJ1-4
clone size: -
CDR3 length: 15
CDR3 DNA: TGCGCCAGCAGCCCGGGGAGCGCAACTAATGAAAAACTGTTTTTT
CDR3 protein: CASSPGSATNEKLFF

D gene: -
V gene: TRBV2
J gene: TRBJ1-5
clone size: -
CDR3 length: 15
CDR3 DNA: TGTGCCAGCAGACTAACAGGGACGGGCAATCAGCCCCAGCATTTT
CDR3 protein: CASRLTGTGNQPQHF

D gene: -
V gene: TRBV5-4
J gene: TRBJ2-7
clone size: -
CDR3 length: 12
CDR3 DNA: TGTGCCAGCAGCCTAGGGACCTACGAGCAGTACTTC
CDR3 protein: CASSLGTYEQYF

D gene: -
V gene: TRBV11-2
J gene: TRBJ2-3
clone size: -
CDR3 length: 15
CDR3 DNA: TGTGCCAGCAGCTTCCTGGACAGTCGGACGGATACGCAGTATTTT
CDR3 protein: CASSFLDSRTDTQYF

D gene: -
V gene: TRBV28
J gene: TRBJ2-6
clone size: -
CDR3 length: 13
CDR3 DNA: TGTGCCAGCAGTTTGTCCGGGGCCAACGTCCTGACTTTC
CDR3 protein: CASSLSGANVLTF

D gene: -
V gene: TRBV9
J gene: TRBJ1-1
clone size: medium-sized
CDR3 length: 15
CDR3 DNA: TGTGCCAGCAGCGTAGATGGAGGGAGGCACACTGAAGCTTTCTTT
CDR3 protein: CASSVDGGRHTEAFF

D gene: -
V gene: TRBV3-1/TRBV3-2
J gene: TRBJ1-3
clone size: -
CDR3 length: 15
CDR3 DNA: TGTGCCAGCAGTCCCCTTCTGAGCTCTGGAAACACCATATATTTT
CDR3 protein: CASSPLLSSGNTIYF

D gene: -
V gene: TRBV20-1
J gene: TRBJ2-1
clone size: -
CDR3 length: 12
CDR3 DNA: TGCAGTGCTAGTGTAGGAGTTTCCGGGCAGTTCTTC
CDR3 protein: CSASVGVSGQFF

D gene: -
V gene: TRBV9
J gene: TRBJ2-3
clone size: few
CDR3 length: 16
CDR3 DNA: TGTGCCAGCAGCGTAGGTCCCCGAGGGGGCACAGATACGCAGTATTTT
CDR3 protein: CASSVGPRGGTDTQYF

D gene: -
V gene: TRBV25-1
J gene: TRBJ1-2
clone size: -
CDR3 length: 14
CDR3 DNA: TGTGCCAGCAGTGACCCCCGCTCCAACTATGGCTACACCTTC
CDR3 protein: CASSDPRSNYGYTF

D gene: -
V gene: TRBV19
J gene: TRBJ1-3
clone size: -
CDR3 length: 17
CDR3 DNA: TGTGCCAGTAGTATAATGGCAGCCACTATCTCTGGAAACACCATATATTTT
CDR3 protein: CASSIMAATISGNTIYF

D gene: TRBD1
V gene: TRBV28
J gene: TRBJ2-4
clone size: once
CDR3 length: 13
CDR3 DNA: TGTGCCAGCACCCCGGGACAGTTGAACATTCAGTACTTC
CDR3 protein: CASTPGQLNIQYF

D gene: -
V gene: TRBV7-9
J gene: TRBJ2-3
clone size: -
CDR3 length: 18
CDR3 DNA: TGTGCCAGCAGCTGGAGCGACGTGGGCAGGGGGAGGACAGATACGCAGTATTTT
CDR3 protein: CASSWSDVGRGRTDTQYF

D gene: TRBD1
V gene: TRBV7-6
J gene: TRBJ2-1
clone size: -
CDR3 length: 15
CDR3 DNA: TGTGCCAGCAGCTTAGGTAGCAGGGGGAACAATGAGCAGTTCTTC
CDR3 protein: CASSLGSRGNNEQFF

D gene: -
V gene: TRBV2
J gene: TRBJ2-2
clone size: -
CDR3 length: 14
CDR3 DNA: TGTGCCAGCAGTTTCTTGGGGGGCACCGGGGAGCTGTTTTTT
CDR3 protein: CASSFLGGTGELFF

D gene: -
V gene: TRBV5-5
J gene: TRBJ2-7
clone size: once
CDR3 length: 15
CDR3 DNA: TGTGCCAGCAGCTTGGGAGCCAGATCAATGAACGAGCAGTACTTC
CDR3 protein: CASSLGARSMNEQYF

D gene: -
V gene: TRBV9
J gene: TRBJ1-6
clone size: -
CDR3 length: 17
CDR3 DNA: TGTGCCAGCAGCATGTACGCTGACAGCTCCTATAATTCACCCCTCCACTTT
CDR3 protein: CASSMYADSSYNSPLHF

D gene: -
V gene: TRBV6-5
J gene: TRBJ1-5
clone size: -
CDR3 length: 16
CDR3 DNA: TGTGCCAGCAGTTCCAGTGGGGGCAATAGCAATCAGCCCCAGCATTTT
CDR3 protein: CASSSSGGNSNQPQHF

D gene: TRBD1
V gene: TRBV27
J gene: TRBJ2-2
clone size: few
CDR3 length: 14
CDR3 DNA: TGTGCCAGCAGGTGGACAGGGAACACCGGGGAGCTGTTTTTT
CDR3 protein: CASRWTGNTGELFF

D gene: -
V gene: TRBV10-3
J gene: TRBJ2-4
clone size: -
CDR3 length: 15
CDR3 DNA: TGTGCCATCAGTGAAGGCCCGACAGGCAAAAACATTCAGTACTTC
CDR3 protein: CAISEGPTGKNIQYF

D gene: -
V gene: TRBV9
J gene: TRBJ1-6
clone size: -
CDR3 length: 13
CDR3 DNA: TGTGCCAGCAGCGGGGGGGGCTCTTCACCCCTCCACTTT
CDR3 protein: CASSGGGSSPLHF

D gene: -
V gene: TRBV28
J gene: TRBJ1-2
clone size: few
CDR3 length: 13
CDR3 DNA: TGTGCCAGCAGTTTACGGGGCGCGAGGGGCTACACCTTC
CDR3 protein: CASSLRGARGYTF

D gene: -
V gene: TRBV25-1
J gene: TRBJ2-1
clone size: -
CDR3 length: 17
CDR3 DNA: TGTGCCAGCAGTTCACCCTATGGGCTAGCTGGAGGCAATGAGCAGTTCTTC
CDR3 protein: CASSSPYGLAGGNEQFF

D gene: -
V gene: TRBV28
J gene: TRBJ2-2
clone size: -
CDR3 length: 15
CDR3 DNA: TGTGCCAGCAGTTTGGGGCGGATCAACACCGGGGAGCTGTTTTTT
CDR3 protein: CASSLGRINTGELFF

D gene: -
V gene: TRBV10-3
J gene: TRBJ1-2
clone size: -
CDR3 length: 15
CDR3 DNA: TGTGCCATCAGTGGGACAGACCCAGTTAACTATGGCTACACCTTC
CDR3 protein: CAISGTDPVNYGYTF

D gene: TRBD1
V gene: TRBV18
J gene: TRBJ1-5
clone size: -
CDR3 length: 14
CDR3 DNA: TGTGCCAGCTCATTGACAGGGAGCAATCAGCCCCAGCATTTT
CDR3 protein: CASSLTGSNQPQHF

D gene: TRBD2
V gene: TRBV24-1
J gene: TRBJ2-1
clone size: -
CDR3 length: 17
CDR3 DNA: TGTGCCACCAGTGACCAACGAGTGGCGGGGGGGCCGAATGAGCAGTTCTTC
CDR3 protein: CATSDQRVAGGPNEQFF

D gene: TRBD1
V gene: TRBV29-1
J gene: TRBJ2-3
clone size: -
CDR3 length: 14
CDR3 DNA: TGCAGCGTCGTGAGGGACAGGGATAGAGATACGCAGTATTTT
CDR3 protein: CSVVRDRDRDTQYF

D gene: -
V gene: TRBV18
J gene: TRBJ1-1
clone size: -
CDR3 length: 14
CDR3 DNA: TGTGCCAGCTCAAGAGGGGGGATGAACACTGAAGCTTTCTTT
CDR3 protein: CASSRGGMNTEAFF

D gene: -
V gene: TRBV18
J gene: TRBJ2-2
clone size: -
CDR3 length: 13
CDR3 DNA: TGTGCCAGCTTTGAGGGATACACCGGGGAGCTGTTTTTT
CDR3 protein: CASFEGYTGELFF

D gene: -
V gene: TRBV12-3/TRBV12-4
J gene: TRBJ2-7
clone size: -
CDR3 length: 11
CDR3 DNA: TGTGCCAGCAGTTCTGGACGGCAGCAGTACTTC
CDR3 protein: CASSSGRQQYF

D gene: -
V gene: TRBV6-5
J gene: TRBJ1-3
clone size: once
CDR3 length: 15
CDR3 DNA: TGTGCCAGCAGTTACTCAGGAGGGCAGGAGCGGGGCATATATTTT
CDR3 protein: CASSYSGGQERGIYF

D gene: TRBD1
V gene: TRBV25-1
J gene: TRBJ2-7
clone size: -
CDR3 length: 13
CDR3 DNA: TGTGCCAGCAGTGGGGACAGGGCCTACGAGCAGTACTTC
CDR3 protein: CASSGDRAYEQYF

D gene: -
V gene: TRBV3-1/TRBV3-2
J gene: TRBJ1-4
clone size: -
CDR3 length: 12
CDR3 DNA: TGTGCCAGCAGTTTTCAGGGGGAAAAACTGTTTTTT
CDR3 protein: CASSFQGEKLFF

D gene: -
V gene: TRBV6-4
J gene: TRBJ1-6
clone size: -
CDR3 length: 13
CDR3 DNA: TGTGCCAGCAGTGCCCAGGGGTATTCACCCCTCCACTTT
CDR3 protein: CASSAQGYSPLHF

D gene: -
V gene: TRBV2
J gene: TRBJ2-7
clone size: -
CDR3 length: 12
CDR3 DNA: TGTGCCAGCAGTGAATCGGAGGGCGAGCAGTACTTC
CDR3 protein: CASSESEGEQYF

D gene: -
V gene: TRBV28
J gene: TRBJ1-1
clone size: -
CDR3 length: 13
CDR3 DNA: TGTGCCAGCAGCCTAGGGGGGGGGCGCTCAGCTTTCTTT
CDR3 protein: CASSLGGGRSAFF

D gene: -
V gene: TRBV6-5
J gene: TRBJ1-5
clone size: -
CDR3 length: 13
CDR3 DNA: TGTGCCAGCAGTTACTCCCTTAATCAGCCCCAGCATTTT
CDR3 protein: CASSYSLNQPQHF

D gene: TRBD1
V gene: TRBV5-1
J gene: TRBJ1-1
clone size: -
CDR3 length: 13
CDR3 DNA: TGCGCCAGCACCCCGACAGGGTTTGGTGAAGCTTTCTTT
CDR3 protein: CASTPTGFGEAFF

D gene: TRBD2
V gene: TRBV18
J gene: TRBJ2-7
clone size: -
CDR3 length: 15
CDR3 DNA: TGTGCCAGCTCACCACCAGCGACGGGGGGCTACGAGCAGTACTTC
CDR3 protein: CASSPPATGGYEQYF

D gene: TRBD1
V gene: TRBV3-1/TRBV3-2
J gene: TRBJ2-1
clone size: -
CDR3 length: 11
CDR3 DNA: TGTGCCAGCAGCCGCCGACAGGGGAAGTTCTTC
CDR3 protein: CASSRRQGKFF

D gene: -
V gene: TRBV24-1
J gene: TRBJ1-2
clone size: -
CDR3 length: 13
CDR3 DNA: TGTGCCACCAGTGATACGGGGCTCTATGGCTACACCTTC
CDR3 protein: CATSDTGLYGYTF

D gene: -
V gene: TRBV28
J gene: TRBJ1-2
clone size: -
CDR3 length: 13
CDR3 DNA: TGTGCCAGCAGTTACTCTGGGACTAGTGGCTACACCTTC
CDR3 protein: CASSYSGTSGYTF